Given below is one TCR beta chain in context. Data came from immunoSEQ multiplex PCR; TCRdb stores just in-frame clones and leaves some out. The sample has 300,000 to 400,000 clones, approximately 90% seen once. The source of the sample is a study of Ad26.COV2.S vaccination and SARS-CoV-2 variants. Regarding treatment: around 19 received Ad26.COV2.S at low or high dose, single or two shots; about 5 received placebo; per-sample allocation not given. Vaccine and placebo recipients were sampled on day 63 after the first injection. This TCR was recovered from a person aged 18-60 years who received the Ad26.COV2.S COVID-19 vaccine or a placebo. The material sequenced was peripheral blood, taken in a trial of Ad26.COV2.S vaccine versus placebo.

CDR3: CASSWRGHNYGYTF. In DNA form, the CDR3 reads TGTGCCAGCAGCTGGAGGGGGCATAACTATGGCTACACCTTC. The rearrangement links TRBV9 to TRBJ1-2, with 7 bases lining up with TRBD1. Trimming cost V 4 bases and J 1 base; bases outside gene matches: 4. Germline lookup yields CDR1 SGDLS and CDR2 YYNGEE. This CDR3 region has 14 residues. The full variable domain, with the rest looked up from reference TRBV9 and TRBJ1-2, is DSGVTQTPKHLITATGQRVTLRCSPRSGDLSVYWYQQSLDQGLQFLIQYYNGEERAKGNILERFSAQQFPDLHSELNLSSLELGDSALYFCASSWRGHNYGYTFGSGTRLTVV.